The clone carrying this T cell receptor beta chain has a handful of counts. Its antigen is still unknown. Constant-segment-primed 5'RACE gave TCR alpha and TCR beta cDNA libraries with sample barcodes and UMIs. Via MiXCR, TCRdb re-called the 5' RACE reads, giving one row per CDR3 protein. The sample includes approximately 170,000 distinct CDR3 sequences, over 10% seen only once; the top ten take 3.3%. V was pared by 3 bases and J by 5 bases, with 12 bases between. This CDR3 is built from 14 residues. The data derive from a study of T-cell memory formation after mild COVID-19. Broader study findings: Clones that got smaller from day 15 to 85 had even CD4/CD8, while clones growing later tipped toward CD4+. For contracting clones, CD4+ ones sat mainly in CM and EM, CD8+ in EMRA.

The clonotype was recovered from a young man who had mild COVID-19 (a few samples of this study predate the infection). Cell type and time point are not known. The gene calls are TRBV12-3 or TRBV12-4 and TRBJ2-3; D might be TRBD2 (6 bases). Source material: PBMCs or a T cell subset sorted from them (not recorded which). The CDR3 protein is CASSFQLGGDTQYF. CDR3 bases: TGTGCCAGCAGTTTTCAGCTGGGGGGAGATACGCAGTATTTT.